This is a list of T cell receptor beta chains from one sample in a study of blood T cell repertoires in COVID-19. Clones were sequenced by immunoSEQ multiplex PCR, and TCRdb holds only the in-frame ones, with some missing. This sample has around 80,000 clones, with 88% found just once. Material for sequencing was peripheral blood. These receptors were collected from a human donor in a cohort sampled during active COVID-19. The CDR3 runs from the conserved cysteine through the conserved F or W. Fields, in order: J gene, V gene, CDR3 protein.

j_gene: TRBJ1-2
v_gene: TRBV5-1
CDR3aa: CASSEGQGRLAYGYTF

j_gene: TRBJ2-1
v_gene: TRBV5-1
CDR3aa: CASSLAGGSGREKRVF

j_gene: TRBJ1-5
v_gene: TRBV29-1
CDR3aa: CSVVGGKGQPQHF

j_gene: TRBJ1-6
v_gene: TRBV6-5
CDR3aa: CASRGGQGRDSPLHF

j_gene: TRBJ2-5
v_gene: TRBV5-5
CDR3aa: CASWGQYSQETQYF

j_gene: TRBJ2-1
v_gene: TRBV11-2
CDR3aa: CASSSGLAGAEQFF

j_gene: TRBJ2-7
v_gene: TRBV27
CDR3aa: CASSFGEDGAYEQYF

j_gene: TRBJ2-2
v_gene: TRBV10-3
CDR3aa: CASRTGSGGELFF

j_gene: TRBJ2-1
v_gene: TRBV2
CDR3aa: CASTLTRPRYNEQFF

j_gene: TRBJ2-7
v_gene: TRBV15
CDR3aa: CATSRRLAGPLEQYF

j_gene: TRBJ2-3
v_gene: TRBV28
CDR3aa: CASSPRQGHTDTQYF

j_gene: TRBJ1-5
v_gene: TRBV27
CDR3aa: CASSLNLGVNQPQHF

j_gene: TRBJ1-2
v_gene: TRBV19
CDR3aa: CASTGQGDNYGYTF

j_gene: TRBJ2-2
v_gene: TRBV15
CDR3aa: CATSKQNTGELFF

j_gene: TRBJ2-6
v_gene: TRBV30
CDR3aa: CAWSFGTGPGANVLTF

j_gene: TRBJ2-3
v_gene: TRBV30
CDR3aa: CAWSVPGLGSTDTQYF

j_gene: TRBJ2-1
v_gene: TRBV12-5
CDR3aa: CASGLLLAGTTYNEQFF

j_gene: TRBJ1-3
v_gene: TRBV6-6
CDR3aa: CASRARQGSGNTIYF

j_gene: TRBJ2-3
v_gene: TRBV19
CDR3aa: CASSLGTSGTSTDTQYF

j_gene: TRBJ1-6
v_gene: TRBV6-5
CDR3aa: CASSSGTGEGSPLHF

j_gene: TRBJ2-1
v_gene: TRBV15
CDR3aa: CATSTVGHHSYNEQFF

j_gene: TRBJ1-4
v_gene: TRBV30
CDR3aa: CAWRGSGTANEKLFF

j_gene: TRBJ1-4
v_gene: TRBV5-1
CDR3aa: CASSLAGGVATNEKLFF

j_gene: TRBJ2-3
v_gene: TRBV9
CDR3aa: CASSDRLAGNTDTQYF

j_gene: TRBJ2-5
v_gene: TRBV7-9
CDR3aa: CASSHNKGIAQETQYF

j_gene: TRBJ1-1
v_gene: TRBV19
CDR3aa: CASSIRTGGANTEAFF

j_gene: TRBJ1-4
v_gene: TRBV27
CDR3aa: CASSFYRAGFFEKLFF

j_gene: TRBJ1-2
v_gene: TRBV12-3/TRBV12-4
CDR3aa: CASSLVPVGYTF

j_gene: TRBJ1-1
v_gene: TRBV6-5
CDR3aa: CATQRGGGGSEAFF

j_gene: TRBJ1-2
v_gene: TRBV2
CDR3aa: CASSSQTGINYGYTF

j_gene: TRBJ2-7
v_gene: TRBV19
CDR3aa: CASSMLGQIYEQYF

j_gene: TRBJ1-1
v_gene: TRBV29-1
CDR3aa: CSVAQGAVSTEAFF

j_gene: TRBJ2-5
v_gene: TRBV5-1
CDR3aa: CASSPGLAEPIQETQYF

j_gene: TRBJ2-1
v_gene: TRBV6-1
CDR3aa: CASSDDGYNEQFF

j_gene: TRBJ2-6
v_gene: TRBV6-6
CDR3aa: CASSPRTGGESGANVLTF

j_gene: TRBJ2-1
v_gene: TRBV6-2/TRBV6-3
CDR3aa: CASSYTGQGAGYNEQFF

j_gene: TRBJ1-2
v_gene: TRBV11-2
CDR3aa: CASSFGSYGYTF

j_gene: TRBJ1-4
v_gene: TRBV6-1
CDR3aa: CASSEAQGVREKLFF

j_gene: TRBJ2-7
v_gene: TRBV5-6
CDR3aa: CASSAYGLADSYEQYF

j_gene: TRBJ2-7
v_gene: TRBV6-5
CDR3aa: CASRTDRELYEQYF

j_gene: TRBJ2-3
v_gene: TRBV5-6
CDR3aa: CASSPDRGTGTQYF

j_gene: TRBJ2-7
v_gene: TRBV4-1
CDR3aa: CASSQVPTGRYEQYF

j_gene: TRBJ1-5
v_gene: TRBV30
CDR3aa: CAWSAAGNQPQHF

j_gene: TRBJ2-2
v_gene: TRBV11-1
CDR3aa: CASSSLRTGETGELFF

j_gene: TRBJ1-5
v_gene: TRBV28
CDR3aa: CASSLSEVGNQPQHF

j_gene: TRBJ2-7
v_gene: TRBV19
CDR3aa: CASSATGGYEQYF

j_gene: TRBJ1-4
v_gene: TRBV4-2
CDR3aa: CASSQGYREGGEKLFF

j_gene: TRBJ1-1
v_gene: TRBV29-1
CDR3aa: CSVGPQGSGLLAFF

j_gene: TRBJ2-3
v_gene: TRBV29-1
CDR3aa: CSVDGQGADTQYF

j_gene: TRBJ1-2
v_gene: TRBV9
CDR3aa: CASSVDRGNYGYTF

j_gene: TRBJ1-2
v_gene: TRBV2
CDR3aa: CASSRDRNYGYTF

j_gene: TRBJ2-7
v_gene: TRBV6-5
CDR3aa: CASSYSWDSPGVEQYF

j_gene: TRBJ1-1
v_gene: TRBV19
CDR3aa: CASSHSRSGTEAFF

j_gene: TRBJ2-5
v_gene: TRBV6-2/TRBV6-3
CDR3aa: CASSYPAASGVKTQYF

j_gene: TRBJ1-3
v_gene: TRBV3-1/TRBV3-2
CDR3aa: CASSPPALSGNTIYF

j_gene: TRBJ1-4
v_gene: TRBV5-1
CDR3aa: CASSLGDRGKLFF

j_gene: TRBJ1-5
v_gene: TRBV4-1
CDR3aa: CASSQESPGTQPQHF